The 5 T cell receptor beta chains given below trace back to one sample, sequenced in a study of blood T cell repertoires in COVID-19. The protocol was immunoSEQ multiplex PCR, while the TCRdb copy is restricted to in-frame clones and leaves out a portion. The sample lists roughly 80,000 clones; 80% to 85% were seen once. Input material: peripheral blood. The receptor set was obtained from a man older than 75 with acute or convalescent COVID-19.

The chain couples TRBV7-9 to TRBJ1-1; possibly TRBD1 for D (6 bases). The CDR3 is made up of 16 amino acids. The V gene's germline CDR1 is SEHNR and CDR2 FQNEAQ (reference sequence). Trimming pared 5 bases from V and 0 bases from J, leaving 16 bases between. The DNA of the CDR3 is TGTGCCAGCAGCCCTCTCCGGACAGCATTGAACACTGAAGCTTTCTTT. It specifies CASSPLRTALNTEAFF.

The chain recombines TRBV14 with TRBJ2-5, with 8 bases lining up with TRBD1. V lost 3 bases to trimming and J lost 5 bases; unmatched junction nucleotides: 11. Germline V lookup: CDR1 SGHDN, CDR2 FVKESK. The CDR3 is made up of 16 amino acids. The CDR3 bases are TGTGCCAGCAGCCACTCGGGACAGGTGGTAGGGGAGACCCAGTACTTC. Its protein product is CASSHSGQVVGETQYF.

This clone was counted only a few times. The chain carries TRBV5-1 and TRBJ2-1; 7 bases match TRBD2. The CDR3 runs 15 residues. Germline CDR1 and CDR2: SGHRS and YFSETQ. Trimming at V came to 0 bases and at J to 7 bases, leaving 7 bases not matched to a gene. CDR3 sequence reads: CASSLGVAGVNEQFF. The CDR3 nucleotides are TGCGCCAGCAGCTTGGGGGTAGCGGGCGTAAATGAGCAGTTCTTC.

The chain carries TRBV10-2 and TRBJ1-2; D unresolved. Germline CDR1 reads WSHSY; CDR2 reads SAAADI. This CDR3 contains 12 residues. The V gene lost 0 bases and the J gene lost 6 bases, with 5 bases spanning the gap. The CDR3 DNA reads TGCGCCAGCAGTGAGTCGTTTAATGGCTACACCTTC. Protein sequence: CASSESFNGYTF.

The chain is built from TRBV27 and TRBJ2-3; 10 bases align to TRBD1. The CDR3 is 13 residues long. Trimming cost V 10 bases and J 6 bases; bases outside gene matches: 7. Looked up from germline, CDR1 is MNHEY and CDR2 is SMNVEV (reference sequence). CDR3 in amino acids: CATSGQGPDTQYF. CDR3 nucleotide sequence: TGTGCCACCTCGGGACAGGGGCCGGATACGCAGTATTTT.